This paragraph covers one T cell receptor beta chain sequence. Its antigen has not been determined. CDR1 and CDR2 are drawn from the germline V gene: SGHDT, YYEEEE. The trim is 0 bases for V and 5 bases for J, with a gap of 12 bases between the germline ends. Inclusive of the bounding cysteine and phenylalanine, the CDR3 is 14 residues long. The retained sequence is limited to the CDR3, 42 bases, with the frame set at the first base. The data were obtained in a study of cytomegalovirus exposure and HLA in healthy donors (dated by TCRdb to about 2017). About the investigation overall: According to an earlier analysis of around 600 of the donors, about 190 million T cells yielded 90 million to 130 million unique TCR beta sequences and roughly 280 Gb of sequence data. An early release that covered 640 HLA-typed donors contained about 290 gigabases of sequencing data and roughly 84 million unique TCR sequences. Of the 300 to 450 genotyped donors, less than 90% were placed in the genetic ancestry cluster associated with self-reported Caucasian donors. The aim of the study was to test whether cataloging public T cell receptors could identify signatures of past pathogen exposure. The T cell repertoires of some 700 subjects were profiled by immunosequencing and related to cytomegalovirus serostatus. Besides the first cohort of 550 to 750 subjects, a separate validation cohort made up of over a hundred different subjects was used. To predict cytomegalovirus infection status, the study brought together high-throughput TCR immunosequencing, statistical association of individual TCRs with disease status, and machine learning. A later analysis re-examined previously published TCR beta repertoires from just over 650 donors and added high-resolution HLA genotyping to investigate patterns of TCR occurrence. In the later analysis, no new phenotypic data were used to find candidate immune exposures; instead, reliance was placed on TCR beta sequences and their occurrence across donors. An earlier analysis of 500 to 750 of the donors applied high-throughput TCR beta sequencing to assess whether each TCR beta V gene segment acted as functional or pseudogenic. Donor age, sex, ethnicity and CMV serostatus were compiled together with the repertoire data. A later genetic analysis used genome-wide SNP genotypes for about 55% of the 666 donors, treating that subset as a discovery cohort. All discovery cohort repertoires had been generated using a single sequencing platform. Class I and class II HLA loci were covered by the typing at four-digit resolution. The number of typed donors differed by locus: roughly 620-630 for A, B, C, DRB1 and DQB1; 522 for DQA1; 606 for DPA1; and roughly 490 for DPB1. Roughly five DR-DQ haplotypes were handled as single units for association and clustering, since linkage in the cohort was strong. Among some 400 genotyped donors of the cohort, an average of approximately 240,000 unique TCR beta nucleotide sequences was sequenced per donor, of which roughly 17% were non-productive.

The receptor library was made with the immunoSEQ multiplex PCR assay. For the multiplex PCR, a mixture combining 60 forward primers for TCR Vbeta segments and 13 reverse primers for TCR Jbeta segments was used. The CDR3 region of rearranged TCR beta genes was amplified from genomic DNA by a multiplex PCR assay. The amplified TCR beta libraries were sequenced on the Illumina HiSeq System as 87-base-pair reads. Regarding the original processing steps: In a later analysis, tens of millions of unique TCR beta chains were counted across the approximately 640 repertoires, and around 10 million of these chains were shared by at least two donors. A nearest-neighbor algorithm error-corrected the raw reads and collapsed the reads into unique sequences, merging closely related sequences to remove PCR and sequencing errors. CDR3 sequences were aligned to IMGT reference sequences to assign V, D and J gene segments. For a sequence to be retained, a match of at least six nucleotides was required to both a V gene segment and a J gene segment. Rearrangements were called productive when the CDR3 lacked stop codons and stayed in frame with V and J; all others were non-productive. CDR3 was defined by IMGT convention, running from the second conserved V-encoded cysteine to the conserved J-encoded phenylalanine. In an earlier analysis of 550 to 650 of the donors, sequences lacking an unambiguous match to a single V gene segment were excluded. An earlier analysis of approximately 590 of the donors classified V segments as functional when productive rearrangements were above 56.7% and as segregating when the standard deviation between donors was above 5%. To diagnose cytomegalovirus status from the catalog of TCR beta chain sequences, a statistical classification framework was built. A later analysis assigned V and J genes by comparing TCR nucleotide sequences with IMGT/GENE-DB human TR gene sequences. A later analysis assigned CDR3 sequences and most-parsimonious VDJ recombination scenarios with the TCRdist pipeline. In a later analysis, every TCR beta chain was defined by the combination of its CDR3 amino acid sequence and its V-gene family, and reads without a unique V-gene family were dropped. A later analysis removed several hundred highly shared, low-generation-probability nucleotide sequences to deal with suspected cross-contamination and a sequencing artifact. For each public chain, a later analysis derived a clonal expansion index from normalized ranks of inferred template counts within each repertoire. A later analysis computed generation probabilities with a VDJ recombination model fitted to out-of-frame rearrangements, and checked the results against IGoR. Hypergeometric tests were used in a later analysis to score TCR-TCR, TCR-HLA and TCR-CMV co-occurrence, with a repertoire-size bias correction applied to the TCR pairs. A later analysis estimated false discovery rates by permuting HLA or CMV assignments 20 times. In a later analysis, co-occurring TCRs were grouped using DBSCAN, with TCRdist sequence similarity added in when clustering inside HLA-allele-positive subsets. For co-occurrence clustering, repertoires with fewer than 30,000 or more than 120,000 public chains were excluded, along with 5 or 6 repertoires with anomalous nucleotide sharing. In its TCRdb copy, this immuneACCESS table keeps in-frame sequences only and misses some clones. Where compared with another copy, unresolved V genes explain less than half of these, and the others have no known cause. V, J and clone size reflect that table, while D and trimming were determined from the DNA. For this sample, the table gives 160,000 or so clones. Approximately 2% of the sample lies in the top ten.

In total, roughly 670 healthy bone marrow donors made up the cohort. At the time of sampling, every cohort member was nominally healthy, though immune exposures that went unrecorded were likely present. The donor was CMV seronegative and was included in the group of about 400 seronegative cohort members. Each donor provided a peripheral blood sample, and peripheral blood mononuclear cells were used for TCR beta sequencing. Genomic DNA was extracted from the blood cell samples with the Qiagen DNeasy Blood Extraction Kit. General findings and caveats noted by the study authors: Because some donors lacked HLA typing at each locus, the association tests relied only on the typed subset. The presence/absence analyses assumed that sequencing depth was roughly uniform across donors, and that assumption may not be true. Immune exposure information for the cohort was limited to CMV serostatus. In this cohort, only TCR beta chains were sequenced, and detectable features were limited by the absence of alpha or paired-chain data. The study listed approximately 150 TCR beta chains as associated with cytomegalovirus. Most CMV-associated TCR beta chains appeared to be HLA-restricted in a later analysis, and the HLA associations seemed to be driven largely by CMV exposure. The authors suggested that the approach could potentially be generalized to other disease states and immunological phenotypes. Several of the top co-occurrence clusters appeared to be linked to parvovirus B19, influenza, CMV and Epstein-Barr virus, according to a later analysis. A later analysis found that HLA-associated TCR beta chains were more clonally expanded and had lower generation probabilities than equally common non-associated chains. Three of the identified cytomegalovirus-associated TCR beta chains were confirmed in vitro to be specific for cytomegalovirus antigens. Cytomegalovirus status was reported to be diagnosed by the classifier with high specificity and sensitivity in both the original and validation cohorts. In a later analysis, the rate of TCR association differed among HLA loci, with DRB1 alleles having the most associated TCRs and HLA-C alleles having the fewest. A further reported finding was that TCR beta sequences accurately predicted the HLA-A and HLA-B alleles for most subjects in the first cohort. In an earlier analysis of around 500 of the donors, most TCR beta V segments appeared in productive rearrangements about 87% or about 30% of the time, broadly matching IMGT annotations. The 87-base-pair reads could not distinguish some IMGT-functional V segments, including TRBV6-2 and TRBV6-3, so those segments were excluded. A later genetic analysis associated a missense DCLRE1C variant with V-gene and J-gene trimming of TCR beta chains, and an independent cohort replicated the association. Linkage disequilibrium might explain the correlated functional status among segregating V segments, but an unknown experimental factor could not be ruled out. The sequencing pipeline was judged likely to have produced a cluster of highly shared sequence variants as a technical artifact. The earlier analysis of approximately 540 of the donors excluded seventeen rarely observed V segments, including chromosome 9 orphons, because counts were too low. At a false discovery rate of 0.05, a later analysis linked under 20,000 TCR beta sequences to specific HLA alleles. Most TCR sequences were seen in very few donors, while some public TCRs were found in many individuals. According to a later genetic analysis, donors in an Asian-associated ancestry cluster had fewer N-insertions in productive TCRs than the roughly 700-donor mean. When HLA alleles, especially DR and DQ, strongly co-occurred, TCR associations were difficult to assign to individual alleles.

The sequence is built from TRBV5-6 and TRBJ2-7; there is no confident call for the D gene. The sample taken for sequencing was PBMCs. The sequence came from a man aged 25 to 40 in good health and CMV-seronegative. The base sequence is TGTGCCAGCAGCTTGGCTTGGGCCCCAAACGAGCAGTACTTC. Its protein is CASSLAWAPNEQYF.